Described below is a single TCR beta chain sequence and its context. Its target is not known. The sample comes from a study of T cell responses to AZD1222 COVID-19 vaccine. Study findings and constraints: Clonal diversity was possibly underestimated, and white British individuals and females predominated among donors. Baseline seropositives among AZD1222 recipients totaled only five to seven.

Trimming removed 0 bases from V and 4 bases from J, with 6 bases in between. In germline, CDR1 is SGHKS, CDR2 YYEKEE (reference sequence). There are 13 residues in the CDR3. The method was immunoSEQ multiplex PCR; TCRdb's version includes in-frame clones alone and lacks a portion of them. The sample contains 90,000 or so clones, approximately 90% of which appear only once. Second-dose intervals of approximately 4 or approximately 12 weeks were pooled. Source: peripheral blood, taken 28 days after the second AZD1222 dose. V gene TRBV5-5 combines with J gene TRBJ2-3; maybe TRBD2 (5 bases). This TCR was recovered from an adult who received the AZD1222 COVID-19 vaccine. The CDR3 DNA follows: TGTGCCAGCAGCTTGGCCGGGGCAGATACGCAGTATTTT. It yields the protein CASSLAGADTQYF.